These 13 T cell receptor beta chains came from one sample sequenced in a study of blood T cell repertoires in COVID-19. Profiled with immunoSEQ multiplex PCR; TCRdb holds only in-frame clones, not every one. The sample contains hundreds of thousands of clones, 80% to 90% of which appear only once. What was sequenced was PBMCs or T cells enriched from blood (not recorded which). The receptors come from a man aged 18 to 35 who had recovered from COVID-19.

The chain links TRBV19 to TRBJ2-1, with a tentative D call TRBD2 (5 bases). CDR1 is LNHDA, CDR2 SQIVND, per germline (reference sequence). V shed 0 bases and J shed 4 bases, with 13 bases lying between them. The CDR3 has 16 amino acids. CDR3 nucleotide sequence: TGTGCCAGTAGTATAGACCCAACGGGAAGGTACAATGAGCAGTTCTTC. This encodes CASSIDPTGRYNEQFF.

The rearrangement joins TRBV7-9 to TRBJ2-7; 10 bases line up with TRBD2. With V trimmed by 4 bases and J by 3 bases, 6 bases remained unmatched. This CDR3 is built from 15 residues. Germline V gene data show CDR1 as SEHNR and CDR2 as FQNEAQ (reference sequence). The CDR3, as DNA: TGTGCCAGCAGCTCACGAGCGGGGGGGCTCTACGAGCAGTACTTC. Translating it yields CASSSRAGGLYEQYF.

This chain uses TRBV11-2 with TRBJ1-6; D ambiguous. There are 14 residues in the CDR3. Trimming took 5 bases from V and 7 from J, leaving 12 bases between them. The germline V gene encodes CDR1 SGHAT and CDR2 FQNNGV. The CDR3, as DNA: TGTGCCAGCAGCCCCCGAGGAGGGAATTCACCCCTCCACTTT. The encoded protein is CASSPRGGNSPLHF. Filled out from reference TRBV11-2 and TRBJ1-6, the complete variable domain reads EAGVAQSPRYKIIEKRQSVAFWCNPISGHATLYWYQQILGQGPKLLIQFQNNGVVDDSQLPKDRFSAERLKGVDSTLKIQPAKLEDSAVYLCASSPRGGNSPLHFGNGTRLTVT.

The chain employs TRBV6-5 and TRBJ1-2; 7 bases are a match to TRBD1. CDR1 is MNHEY and CDR2 is SVGAGI in the germline V gene. The CDR3 is 15 amino acids. J gave up 4 bases and V 2 bases, and 7 bases lay outside the gene matches. CDR3 DNA: TGTGCCAGCAGTTACGACTGGACAGGAGCCTATGGCTACACCTTC. This codes for CASSYDWTGAYGYTF.

This clone has just a few counts. The V and J genes are TRBV7-2 and TRBJ1-2, with 7 nucleotides matching TRBD1. V lost 5 bases, J lost 0 bases, and 6 bases stayed unmatched. CDR1 and CDR2 (germline): SGHTA, FQGNSA. The CDR3 has 15 residues. The CDR3 protein is CASSITGTANYGYTF. CDR3 DNA: TGTGCCAGCAGCATTACCGGGACAGCTAACTATGGCTACACCTTC.

This chain joins TRBV5-1 and TRBJ2-1, with 12 bases identical to TRBD2. The V gene's germline CDR1 is SGHRS and CDR2 YFSETQ. The CDR3 contains 17 residues. V lost 2 bases to trimming and J lost 3 bases; unmatched junction nucleotides: 6. The CDR3 protein is CASSFTSGGLRYNEQFF. In nucleotides, the CDR3 is TGCGCCAGCAGCTTCACTAGCGGGGGGCTCCGCTACAATGAGCAGTTCTTC.

The chain couples TRBV18 to TRBJ1-1; D not resolved. The V gene's germline CDR1 is KGHSH and CDR2 LQKENI. V dropped 0 bases and J dropped 3 bases, with 5 bases sitting between them. This CDR3 spans 13 amino acids. The CDR3 loop reads CASSPPGDTEAFF. Written as DNA, the CDR3 is TGTGCCAGCTCACCACCCGGGGACACTGAAGCTTTCTTT. Supplemented by reference TRBV18 and TRBJ1-1, the full variable domain reads NAGVMQNPRHLVRRRGQEARLRCSPMKGHSHVYWYRQLPEEGLKFMVYLQKENIIDESGMPKERFSAEFPKEGPSILRIQQVVRGDSAAYFCASSPPGDTEAFFGQGTRLTVV.

Written as DNA, the CDR3 is TGTGCCACCAGCCAGGCGCCGAATTACGAGCAGTACTTC. Its translation: CATSQAPNYEQYF. This chain joins TRBV24-1 and TRBJ2-7, with D uncertain. The CDR3 covers 13 residues. Germline assignment: CDR1 KGHDR and CDR2 SFDVKD. Trimming took 7 bases from V and 4 from J, leaving 13 bases between them.

The chain employs TRBV27 and TRBJ1-1; 7 bases are a match to TRBD1. J gave up 1 base and V 3 bases, and 5 bases lay outside the gene matches. Germline V CDR1 and CDR2: MNHEY, SMNVEV (reference sequence). This CDR3 region has 15 residues. The chain's CDR3 is CASSLTGSGNTEAFF. For the CDR3, the DNA is TGTGCCAGCAGTTTGACAGGGAGTGGGAACACTGAAGCTTTCTTT.

The rearrangement links TRBV4-1 to TRBJ1-6; D may be TRBD1 (6 bases). The CDR3 totals 17 residues. Germline V gene data show CDR1 as MGHRA and CDR2 as YSYEKL. The V and J ends lost 1 base and 0 bases respectively, with 10 bases between them. Written as DNA, the CDR3 is TGCGCCAGCAGCCAAGGGACAGCCAACTCCTATAATTCACCCCTCCACTTT. Translated: CASSQGTANSYNSPLHF.

This clone appeared once. The V gene is TRBV5-1, the J gene TRBJ1-1; D remains ambiguous. The CDR3 is made up of 13 amino acids. Trimming stripped 2 bases from V and 5 bases from J, with 10 bases between. Looked up from germline, CDR1 is SGHRS and CDR2 is YFSETQ. CDR3: CASSFKAGTEAFF. CDR3 coding DNA: TGCGCCAGCAGCTTTAAGGCGGGGACTGAAGCTTTCTTT.

The chain employs TRBV28 and TRBJ2-5; 13 nucleotides line up with TRBD2. This CDR3 comprises 16 residues. CDR1 is MDHEN, CDR2 SYDVKM, per germline. V lost 5 bases and J lost 6; bases outside the gene matches: 9. CDR3 sequence (DNA): TGTGCCAGCAGTCAAACTAGCGGGAGGGCCAGGAAGACCCAGTACTTC. Translating gives CASSQTSGRARKTQYF.

This clone was picked up one time. The chain carries TRBV19 and TRBJ2-5; no definite D call. Between the trimmed V and J ends, which lost 3 bases and 2 bases, there was a span of 10 bases. Germline CDR1 LNHDA, CDR2 SQIVND (reference sequence). CDR3 length: 14 amino acids. The CDR3 region is CASSMFGQQETQYF. CDR3 nucleotide sequence: TGTGCCAGTAGTATGTTTGGGCAGCAAGAGACCCAGTACTTC.